The sequence of this T cell receptor beta chain was determined in a study of human T cells and chemical hapten exposure. Study-level background: The patient population, which was mostly female, had alopecia areata, totalis or universalis. General study results and limits: TCRs above 1 in 1000 frequency stayed constant with DPC sensitization. Expanded TCRs produced significantly more large CDR3 similarity clusters than controls did.

Time point: patch test 2, 6 weeks after DPC sensitization. This sample's treatment: therapeutic diphenylcyclopropenone sensitization with weekly scalp DPC. This clonotype was seen many times. Its antigen is undetermined. TCRdb recomputed calls from the RACE reads with MiXCR, one row per CDR3 protein. Among under 100,000 distinct CDR3 sequences listed, roughly 10% were seen once. From germline, CDR1 is DFQATT and CDR2 SNEGSKA (reference sequence). The CDR3 runs to 12 residues. The germline V and J ends were trimmed by 3 bases and 9 bases, with 12 bases remaining between them. The clonotype comes from a woman under 40 with alopecia areata. Some clones in this sample may be carry-over from other donors' samples. The sequenced sample was whole blood, obtained in connection with sensitization to the hapten diphenylcyclopropenone (DPC). V is TRBV20-1 and J is TRBJ2-1; weak D call: TRBD2 (6 bases). CDR3 region: CSASRLVSEQFF. The CDR3 nucleotides are TGCAGTGCTAGTCGACTAGTATCTGAGCAGTTCTTC.